This TCR beta chain was recorded in a study of cytomegalovirus exposure and HLA in healthy donors. The PCR ran on 60 Vbeta and 13 Jbeta primers. Profiled with immunoSEQ multiplex PCR; TCRdb holds only in-frame clones, not every one. Among more than 95,000 clones listed, roughly 13% were seen once. Overall study results and limits: Reportedly, a later analysis found an Asian-associated ancestry cluster had fewer N-insertions than the approximately 670-donor mean. Because they were indistinguishable, some V segments, including TRBV6-2 and TRBV6-3, were excluded.

Trimming removed 3 bases from V and 12 bases from J; junction bases left unmatched: 8. CDR1 and CDR2 (germline): SGHRS, YFSETQ. This CDR3 has 13 amino acids. On this clone itself: Antigen unknown.

This TCR was recovered from a man in his forties or fifties in good health and CMV-seropositive. This rearrangement joins TRBV5-1 to TRBJ2-1, with 8 bases aligning to TRBD1. What was sequenced was PBMCs. The CDR3 protein is CASSYQEGTGQFF. Written as DNA, the CDR3 is TGCGCCAGCAGCTATCAGGAAGGGACAGGGCAGTTCTTC.